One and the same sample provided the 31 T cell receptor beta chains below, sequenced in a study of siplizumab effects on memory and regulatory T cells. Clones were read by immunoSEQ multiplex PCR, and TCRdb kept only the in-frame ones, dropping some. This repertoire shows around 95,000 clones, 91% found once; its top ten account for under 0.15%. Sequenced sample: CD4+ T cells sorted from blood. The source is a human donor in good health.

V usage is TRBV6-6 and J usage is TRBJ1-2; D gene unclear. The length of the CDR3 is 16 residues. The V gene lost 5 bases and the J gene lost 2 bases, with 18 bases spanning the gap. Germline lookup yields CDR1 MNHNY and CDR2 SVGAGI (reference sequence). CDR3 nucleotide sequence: TGTGCCAGCAGTCCCCGGGCAGGCCCTTCCAACTATGGCTACACCTTC. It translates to CASSPRAGPSNYGYTF.

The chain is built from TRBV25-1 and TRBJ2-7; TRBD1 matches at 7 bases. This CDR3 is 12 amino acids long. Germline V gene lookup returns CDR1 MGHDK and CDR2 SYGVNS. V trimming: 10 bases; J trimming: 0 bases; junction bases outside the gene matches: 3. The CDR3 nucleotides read TGTGCCACGCAGGGGGTCTCCTACGAGCAGTACTTC. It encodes CATQGVSYEQYF.

CDR3 sequence: CASSFKGAGGVRAFF. CDR3 DNA sequence: TGTGCCAGCAGTTTCAAAGGGGCCGGAGGAGTGCGAGCTTTCTTT. The rearrangement uses TRBV27 and TRBJ1-1; D possibly corresponds to TRBD1 (5 bases). CDR3 length: 15 residues. Looked up from germline, CDR1 is MNHEY and CDR2 is SMNVEV (reference sequence). Trimming pared 3 bases from V and 10 bases from J, leaving 21 bases between.

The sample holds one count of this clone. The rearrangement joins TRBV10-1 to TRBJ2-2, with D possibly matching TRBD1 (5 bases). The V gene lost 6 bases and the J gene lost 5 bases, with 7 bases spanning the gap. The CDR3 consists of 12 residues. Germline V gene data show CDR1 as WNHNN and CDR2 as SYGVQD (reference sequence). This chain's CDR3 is CASRGVTGELFF. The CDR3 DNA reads TGCGCCAGCAGAGGGGTAACCGGGGAGCTGTTTTTT.

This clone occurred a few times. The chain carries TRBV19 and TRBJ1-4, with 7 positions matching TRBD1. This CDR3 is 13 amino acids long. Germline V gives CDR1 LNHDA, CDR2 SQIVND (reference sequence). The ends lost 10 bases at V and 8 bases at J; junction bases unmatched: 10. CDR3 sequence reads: CATKGGVLEKLFF. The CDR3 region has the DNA TGTGCCACCAAAGGGGGCGTGTTGGAAAAACTGTTTTTT. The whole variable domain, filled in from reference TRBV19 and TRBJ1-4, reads DGGITQSPKYLFRKEGQNVTLSCEQNLNHDAMYWYRQDPGQGLRLIYYSQIVNDFQKGDIAEGYSVSREKKESFPLTVTSAQKNPTAFYLCATKGGVLEKLFFGSGTQLSVL.

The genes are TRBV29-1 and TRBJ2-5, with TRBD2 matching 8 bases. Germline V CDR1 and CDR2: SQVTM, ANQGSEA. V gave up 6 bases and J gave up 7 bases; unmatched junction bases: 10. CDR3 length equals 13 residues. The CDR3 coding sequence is TGCAGCGTGGTTCAGAGCGGGGGTGGGACCCAGTACTTC. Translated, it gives CSVVQSGGGTQYF.

This CDR3 is CASRPGTRADTQYF. The CDR3 region has the DNA TGTGCCAGCAGGCCCGGGACTAGAGCAGATACGCAGTATTTT. The chain recombines TRBV6-1 with TRBJ2-3; 8 nucleotides align to TRBD2. Per germline, CDR1 MNHNS and CDR2 SASEGT. The length of the CDR3 is 14 residues. The V and J ends lost 6 bases and 4 bases, in that order; junction bases with no gene match: 6.

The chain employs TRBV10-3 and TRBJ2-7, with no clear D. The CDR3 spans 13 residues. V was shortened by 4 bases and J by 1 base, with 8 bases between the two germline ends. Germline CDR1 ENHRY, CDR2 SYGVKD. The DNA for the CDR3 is TGTGCCATCAGTGGAGCGCCTTCCTACGAGCAGTACTTC. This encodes CAISGAPSYEQYF.

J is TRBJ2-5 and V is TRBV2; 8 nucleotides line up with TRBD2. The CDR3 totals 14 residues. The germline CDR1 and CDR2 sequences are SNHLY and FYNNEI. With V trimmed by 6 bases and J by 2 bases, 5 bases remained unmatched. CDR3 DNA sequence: TGTGCCAGCAGCGGGGGGGCCCGTCAAGAGACCCAGTACTTC. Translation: CASSGGARQETQYF.

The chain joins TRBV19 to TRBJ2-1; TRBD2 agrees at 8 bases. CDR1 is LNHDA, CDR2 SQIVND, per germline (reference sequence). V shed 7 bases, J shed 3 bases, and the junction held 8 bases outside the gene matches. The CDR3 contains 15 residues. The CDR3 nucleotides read TGTGCCAGTACCTATCCGGGGGGGGTCTACAATGAGCAGTTCTTC. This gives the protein CASTYPGGVYNEQFF.

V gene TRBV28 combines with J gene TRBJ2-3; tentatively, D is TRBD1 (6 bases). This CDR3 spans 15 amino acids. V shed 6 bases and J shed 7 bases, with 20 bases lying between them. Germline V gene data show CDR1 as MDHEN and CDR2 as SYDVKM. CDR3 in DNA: TGTGCCAGCAGCCTACAGGGCATGGCTAGGAATACGCAGTATTTT. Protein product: CASSLQGMARNTQYF. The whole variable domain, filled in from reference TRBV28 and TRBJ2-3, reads DVKVTQSSRYLVKRTGEKVFLECVQDMDHENMFWYRQDPGLGLRLIYFSYDVKMKEKGDIPEGYSVSREKKERFSLILESASTNQTSMYLCASSLQGMARNTQYFGPGTRLTVL.

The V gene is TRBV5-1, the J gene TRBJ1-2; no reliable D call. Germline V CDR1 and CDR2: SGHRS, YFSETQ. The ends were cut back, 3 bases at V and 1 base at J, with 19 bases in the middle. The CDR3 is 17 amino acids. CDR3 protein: CASSWGRWQPLNYGYTF. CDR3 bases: TGCGCCAGCAGCTGGGGAAGGTGGCAGCCACTTAACTATGGCTACACCTTC.

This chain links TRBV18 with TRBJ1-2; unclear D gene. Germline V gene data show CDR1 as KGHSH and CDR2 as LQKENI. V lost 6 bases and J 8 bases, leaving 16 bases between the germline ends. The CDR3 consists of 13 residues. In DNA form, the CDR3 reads TGTGCCAGCTCCCGAGACACCGCAGGAGGCTACACCTTC. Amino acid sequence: CASSRDTAGGYTF. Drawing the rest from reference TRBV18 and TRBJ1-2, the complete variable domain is NAGVMQNPRHLVRRRGQEARLRCSPMKGHSHVYWYRQLPEEGLKFMVYLQKENIIDESGMPKERFSAEFPKEGPSILRIQQVVRGDSAAYFCASSRDTAGGYTFGSGTRLTVV.

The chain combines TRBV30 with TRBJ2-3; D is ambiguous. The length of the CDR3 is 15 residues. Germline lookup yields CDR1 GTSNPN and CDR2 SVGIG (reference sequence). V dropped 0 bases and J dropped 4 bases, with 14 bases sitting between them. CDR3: CAWSVMGYQSDTQYF. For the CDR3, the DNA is TGTGCCTGGAGTGTAATGGGCTATCAATCAGATACGCAGTATTTT.

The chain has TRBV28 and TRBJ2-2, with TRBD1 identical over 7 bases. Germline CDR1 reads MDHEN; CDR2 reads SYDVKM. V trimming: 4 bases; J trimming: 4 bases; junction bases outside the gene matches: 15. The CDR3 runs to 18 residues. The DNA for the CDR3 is TGTGCCAGCAGTTATGCGGACAGGTGGGGGCGAGTCACCGGGGAGCTGTTTTTT. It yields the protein CASSYADRWGRVTGELFF.

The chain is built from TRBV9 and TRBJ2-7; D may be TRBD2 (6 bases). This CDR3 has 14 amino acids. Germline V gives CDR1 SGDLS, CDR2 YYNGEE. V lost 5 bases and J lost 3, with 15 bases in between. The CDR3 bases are TGTGCCAGCAGTCCTGGGGGGTTCGTCTACGAGCAGTACTTC. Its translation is CASSPGGFVYEQYF.

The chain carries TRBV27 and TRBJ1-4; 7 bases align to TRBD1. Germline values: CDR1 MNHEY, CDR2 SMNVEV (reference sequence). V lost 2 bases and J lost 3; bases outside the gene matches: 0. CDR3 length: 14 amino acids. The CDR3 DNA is TGTGCCAGCAGTTTAGGACAGGCTAATGAAAAACTGTTTTTT. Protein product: CASSLGQANEKLFF.

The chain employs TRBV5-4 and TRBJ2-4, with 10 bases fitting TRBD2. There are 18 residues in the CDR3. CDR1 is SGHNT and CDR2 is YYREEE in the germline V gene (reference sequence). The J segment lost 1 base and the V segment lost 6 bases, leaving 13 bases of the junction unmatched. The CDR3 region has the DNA TGTGCCAGCACCTCCGGGACTAGCGCAGTCGAGGCCAAAAACATTCAGTACTTC. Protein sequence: CASTSGTSAVEAKNIQYF.

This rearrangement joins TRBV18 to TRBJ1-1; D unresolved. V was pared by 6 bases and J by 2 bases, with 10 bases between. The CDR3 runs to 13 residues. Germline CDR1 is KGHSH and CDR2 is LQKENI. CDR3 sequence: CASSKDRNTEAFF. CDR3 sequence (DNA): TGTGCCAGCTCCAAGGACCGAAACACTGAAGCTTTCTTT.

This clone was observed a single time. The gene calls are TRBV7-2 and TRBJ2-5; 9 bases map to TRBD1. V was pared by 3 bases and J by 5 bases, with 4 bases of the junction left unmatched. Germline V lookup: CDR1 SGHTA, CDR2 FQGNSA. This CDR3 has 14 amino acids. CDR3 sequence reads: CASSLGTGWETQYF. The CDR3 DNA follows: TGTGCCAGCAGCTTGGGGACAGGGTGGGAGACCCAGTACTTC.

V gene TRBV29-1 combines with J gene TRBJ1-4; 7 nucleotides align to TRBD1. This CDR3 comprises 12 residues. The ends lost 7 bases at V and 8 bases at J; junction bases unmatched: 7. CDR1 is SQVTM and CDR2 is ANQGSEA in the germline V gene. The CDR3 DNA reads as TGCAGCGCCGGGACAGAGGGCGAAAAACTGTTTTTT. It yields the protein CSAGTEGEKLFF.

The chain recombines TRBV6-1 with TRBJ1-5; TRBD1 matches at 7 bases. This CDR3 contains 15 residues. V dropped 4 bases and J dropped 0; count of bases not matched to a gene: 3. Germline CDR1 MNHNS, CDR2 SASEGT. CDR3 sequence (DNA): TGTGCCAGCAGTGCCAGGGGGTATAGCAATCAGCCCCAGCATTTT. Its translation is CASSARGYSNQPQHF.

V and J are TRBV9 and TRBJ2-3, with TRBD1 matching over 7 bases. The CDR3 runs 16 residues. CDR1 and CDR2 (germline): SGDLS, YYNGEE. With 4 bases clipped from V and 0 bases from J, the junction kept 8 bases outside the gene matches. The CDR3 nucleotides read TGTGCCAGCAGCTTCCGACAGGGTGGGAGCACAGATACGCAGTATTTT. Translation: CASSFRQGGSTDTQYF.

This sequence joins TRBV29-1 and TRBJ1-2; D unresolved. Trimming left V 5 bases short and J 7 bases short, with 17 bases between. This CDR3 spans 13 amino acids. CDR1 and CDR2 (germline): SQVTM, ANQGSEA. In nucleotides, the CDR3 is TGCAGCGTTCGGGTGCCGAAAGAGGGTGGCTACACCTTC. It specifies CSVRVPKEGGYTF. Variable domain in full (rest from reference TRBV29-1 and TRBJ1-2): SAVISQKPSRDICQRGTSLTIQCQVDSQVTMMFWYRQQPGQSLTLIATANQGSEATYESGFVIDKFPISRPNLTFSTLTVSNMSPEDSSIYLCSVRVPKEGGYTFGSGTRLTVV.

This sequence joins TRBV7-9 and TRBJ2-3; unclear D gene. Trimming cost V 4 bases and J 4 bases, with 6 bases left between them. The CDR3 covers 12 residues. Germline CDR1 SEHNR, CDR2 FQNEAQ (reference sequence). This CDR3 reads CASSSEPDTQYF. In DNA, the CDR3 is TGTGCCAGCAGCTCCGAGCCAGATACGCAGTATTTT.

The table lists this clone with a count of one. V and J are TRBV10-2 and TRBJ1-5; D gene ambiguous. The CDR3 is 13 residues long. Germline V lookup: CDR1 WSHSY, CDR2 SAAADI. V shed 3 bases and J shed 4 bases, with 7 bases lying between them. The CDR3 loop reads CASSDVPNQPQHF. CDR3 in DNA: TGCGCCAGCAGTGATGTTCCGAATCAGCCCCAGCATTTT.

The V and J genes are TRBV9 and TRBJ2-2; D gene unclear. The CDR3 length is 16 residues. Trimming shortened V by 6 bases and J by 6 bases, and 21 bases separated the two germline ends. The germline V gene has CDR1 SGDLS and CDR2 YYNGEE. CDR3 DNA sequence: TGTGCCAGCAACCCCCAAGGAACCCGGCCACCCGGGGAGCTGTTTTTT. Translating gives CASNPQGTRPPGELFF. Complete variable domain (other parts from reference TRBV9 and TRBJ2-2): DSGVTQTPKHLITATGQRVTLRCSPRSGDLSVYWYQQSLDQGLQFLIQYYNGEERAKGNILERFSAQQFPDLHSELNLSSLELGDSALYFCASNPQGTRPPGELFFGEGSRLTVL.

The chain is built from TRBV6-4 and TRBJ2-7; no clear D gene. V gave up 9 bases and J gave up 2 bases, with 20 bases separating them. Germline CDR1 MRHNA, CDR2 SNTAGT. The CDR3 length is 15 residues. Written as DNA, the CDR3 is TGTGCCAGTTCCCGAGGAGCGATTGTCCCCTACGAGCAGTACTTC. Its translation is CASSRGAIVPYEQYF.

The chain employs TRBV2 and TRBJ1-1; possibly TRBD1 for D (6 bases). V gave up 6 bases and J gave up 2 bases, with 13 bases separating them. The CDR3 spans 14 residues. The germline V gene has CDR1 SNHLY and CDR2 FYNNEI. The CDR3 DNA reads TGTGCCAGCAGATCTAGGGGGGGAAACACTGAAGCTTTCTTT. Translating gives CASRSRGGNTEAFF.

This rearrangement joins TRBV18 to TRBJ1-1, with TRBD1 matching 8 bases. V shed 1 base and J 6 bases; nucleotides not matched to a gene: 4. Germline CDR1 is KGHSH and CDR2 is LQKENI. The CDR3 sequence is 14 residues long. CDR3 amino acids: CASSPLGQGAEAFF. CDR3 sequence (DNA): TGTGCCAGCTCACCACTAGGACAGGGCGCTGAAGCTTTCTTT.

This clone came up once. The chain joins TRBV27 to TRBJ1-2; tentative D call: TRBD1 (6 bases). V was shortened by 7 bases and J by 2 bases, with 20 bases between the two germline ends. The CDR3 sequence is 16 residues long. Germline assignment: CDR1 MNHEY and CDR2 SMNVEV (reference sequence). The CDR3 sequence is CASTEVGGALNYGYTF. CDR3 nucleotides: TGTGCCAGCACAGAAGTTGGGGGGGCCTTGAACTATGGCTACACCTTC.